The text below deals with one TCR beta chain. Its antigen is not known. TCR beta CDR3 sequences were amplified from RNA transcripts. First-round RT-PCR targeting the TCR CDR3 was performed with the HTBI primer set. TCRdb re-called the multiplex PCR reads with MiXCR, one entry per CDR3 protein. The sample lists 300,000 to 450,000 distinct CDR3 sequences, less than 15% occurring once. The data originate from a study of T cells in Graves' hyperthyroidism and ophthalmopathy. General study results and limits: Ophthalmopathy was distinguished from stable hyperthyroidism by 13 V-J signatures.

Material for sequencing was blood. The TCR originated in a man aged 25 to 40 with Graves' hyperthyroidism that later progressed to Graves' ophthalmopathy.

The chain's CDR3 is CASSYLGGGEGSYEQYF. CDR3 DNA sequence: TGTGCCAGCAGCTACCTAGGGGGGGGGGAAGGTTCCTACGAGCAGTACTTC. V usage is TRBV7-8 and J usage is TRBJ2-7; tentative D call: TRBD2 (7 bases). CDR3 length: 17 amino acids. V was shortened by 4 bases and J by 1 base, with 20 bases between the two germline ends. CDR1 and CDR2 from the germline V gene are SGHVS and FQNEAQ. The full variable domain, with the rest looked up from reference TRBV7-8 and TRBJ2-7, is GAGVSQSPRYKVAKRGQDVALRCDPISGHVSLFWYQQALGQGPEFLTYFQNEAQLDKSGLPSDRFFAERPEGSVSTLKIQRTQQEDSAVYLCASSYLGGGEGSYEQYFGPGTRLTVT.